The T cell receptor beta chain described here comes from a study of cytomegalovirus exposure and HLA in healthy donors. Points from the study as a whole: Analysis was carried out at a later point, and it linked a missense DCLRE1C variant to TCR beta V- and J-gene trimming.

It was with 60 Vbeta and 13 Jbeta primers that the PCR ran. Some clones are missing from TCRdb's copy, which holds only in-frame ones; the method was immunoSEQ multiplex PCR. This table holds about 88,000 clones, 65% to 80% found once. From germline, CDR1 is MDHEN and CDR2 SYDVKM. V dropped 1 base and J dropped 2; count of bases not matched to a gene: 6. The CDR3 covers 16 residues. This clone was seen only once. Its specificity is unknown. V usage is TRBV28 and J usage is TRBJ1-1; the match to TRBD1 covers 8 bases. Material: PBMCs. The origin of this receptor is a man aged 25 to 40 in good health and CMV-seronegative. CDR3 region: CASSLLQGVSNTEAFF. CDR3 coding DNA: TGTGCCAGCAGTTTATTACAGGGGGTTTCTAACACTGAAGCTTTCTTT.